One sample yielded the 9 T cell receptor beta chains listed below, sequenced in a study of blood T cells in healthy people across ages. For the second PCR, which ran for about 7 to 11 cycles, a sample-barcoded 5' primer and a J-beta primer mix were used. One entry per CDR3 protein results from TCRdb running MiXCR on the 5' RACE reads. This table holds about 1.7 million distinct CDR3 sequences, over 25% found once. The sample taken for sequencing was blood. Source of these receptors: a woman in her thirties in good health.

The sample holds a few counts of this clonotype. The CDR3 is CASSRRWGTDTQYF. The CDR3 region has the DNA TGTGCCAGCAGCCGGAGATGGGGCACAGATACGCAGTATTTT. V is TRBV6-5 and J is TRBJ2-3; D not certain. The CDR3 spans 14 residues. Trimming took off 6 bases at V and 1 base at J, with 11 bases between the two ends. Germline CDR1 reads MNHEY; CDR2 reads SVGAGI.

At least ten counts were recorded for this clonotype. The chain carries TRBV20-1 and TRBJ2-3; D might be TRBD1 (5 bases). The germline CDR1 and CDR2 sequences are DFQATT and SNEGSKA (reference sequence). Trimming took off 0 bases at V and 6 bases at J, with 13 bases between the two ends. The CDR3 contains 14 residues. CDR3 sequence reads: CSARDPGIPDTQYF. The CDR3 coding sequence is TGCAGTGCTAGAGATCCAGGGATCCCCGATACGCAGTATTTT.

In this sample, this clonotype turned up many times. The chain joins TRBV12-3 or TRBV12-4 to TRBJ2-7; 12 nucleotides match TRBD2. J was trimmed by 3 bases and V by 5 bases; bases with no gene match: 2. This CDR3 is built from 14 residues. The CDR3 spells CASSPSGGDYEQYF. In DNA form, the CDR3 reads TGTGCCAGCAGTCCTAGCGGGGGGGACTACGAGCAGTACTTC.

The chain recombines TRBV5-1 with TRBJ2-7; TRBD1 matches 8 bases. This CDR3 is 14 amino acids long. V shed 4 bases and J 6 bases; nucleotides not matched to a gene: 9. Looked up from germline, CDR1 is SGHRS and CDR2 is YFSETQ. Here the CDR3 DNA reads TGCGCCAGCAGCCCGGGACAGGAGGGGACCGAGCAGTACTTC. It translates to CASSPGQEGTEQYF.

This clonotype was seen a few times. V is TRBV10-3 and J is TRBJ1-5, with D perhaps matching TRBD1 (5 bases). The CDR3 length is 15 residues. Deletions cut 3 bases from V and 4 bases from J, with 13 bases between. Germline values: CDR1 ENHRY, CDR2 SYGVKD. CDR3 sequence reads: CAISDGQGANQPQHF. The CDR3 DNA is TGTGCCATCAGTGATGGGCAGGGTGCAAATCAGCCCCAGCATTTT.

This clonotype was detected only once. CDR3 amino acids: CASSSGQHAYEQYF. In nucleotides, the CDR3 is TGTGCCAGCAGCTCCGGACAGCACGCCTACGAGCAGTACTTC. The gene calls are TRBV7-2 and TRBJ2-7, with D tentatively TRBD1 (6 bases). V dropped 4 bases and J dropped 2 bases, with 12 bases sitting between them. The CDR3 runs to 14 residues. Germline CDR1 SGHTA, CDR2 FQGNSA.

This clonotype was recorded once. The chain recombines TRBV4-1 with TRBJ2-7, with D perhaps given as TRBD1 or TRBD2 (5 bases each). The germline gives CDR1 MGHRA, CDR2 YSYEKL. The CDR3 totals 11 residues. The ends were cut back, 5 bases at V and 10 bases at J, with 12 bases in the middle. CDR3 in amino acids: CASSSGHYQYF. In DNA, the CDR3 is TGCGCCAGCAGCAGCGGACACTACCAGTACTTC.

At least ten counts were recorded for this clonotype. This sequence joins TRBV10-2 and TRBJ2-1; 8 bases agree with TRBD2. The CDR3 covers 12 residues. Germline V CDR1 and CDR2: WSHSY, SAAADI. With V trimmed by 9 bases and J by 10 bases, 8 bases remained unmatched. The CDR3 coding sequence is TGCGCCAGTCGGGAGGGCAACGGAGAGCAGTTCTTC. It is translated as CASREGNGEQFF.

This clonotype has more than one count but fewer than ten. The rearrangement uses TRBV5-1 and TRBJ2-5; D is perhaps TRBD1 or TRBD2 (7 bases each). Trimming pared 5 bases from V and 5 bases from J, leaving 19 bases between. The CDR3 length is 15 residues. The germline V gene has CDR1 SGHRS and CDR2 YFSETQ. The CDR3 loop reads CASRAGQRQLETQYF. The CDR3 bases are TGCGCCAGCAGAGCGGGACAGCGCCAATTGGAGACCCAGTACTTC.